The 15 T cell receptor beta chains listed next were all sequenced from one sample in a study of identical twins listed by TCRdb under 2016. The library was generated by 5' RACE. The instrument given in TCRdb is Illumina HiSeq 2000. TCRdb ran its own pipeline on the public reads, namely fastp trimming at Q25 and MiXCR clone calling, and kept in-frame beta chains. CDR3 protein sequences are deduplicated, and each keeps its most common genes and DNA. This sample holds about 890,000 distinct CDR3 sequences; 9% to 15% were observed only once. The ten largest make up around 1.6% of the sample. These data also featured in a second study, about yellow fever vaccine responses in identical twins.

Sequences were obtained from PBMCs. The receptors were gathered from a woman under 30 in good health.

This clonotype was seen only a few times. The chain is built from TRBV11-2 and TRBJ2-1; D is unclear. V was trimmed by 7 bases and J by 4 bases, leaving 8 bases between them. The CDR3 covers 12 residues. Germline values: CDR1 SGHAT, CDR2 FQNNGV. CDR3 residues: CASTENYNEQFF. The CDR3 DNA follows: TGTGCCAGCACAGAAAATTACAATGAGCAGTTCTTC.

This rearrangement joins TRBV7-9 to TRBJ1-2, with unresolved D. CDR3 length: 14 amino acids. Trimming took off 2 bases at V and 1 base at J, with 8 bases between the two ends. The germline V gene encodes CDR1 SEHNR and CDR2 FQNEAQ (reference sequence). The CDR3 DNA follows: TGTGCCAGCAGCTTATCAAGGAGTAACTATGGCTACACCTTC. The encoded protein is CASSLSRSNYGYTF. Filled out from reference TRBV7-9 and TRBJ1-2, the complete variable domain reads DTGVSQNPRHKITKRGQNVTFRCDPISEHNRLYWYRQTLGQGPEFLTYFQNEAQLEKSRLLSDRFSAERPKGSFSTLEIQRTEQGDSAMYLCASSLSRSNYGYTFGSGTRLTVV.

There are a few counts of this clonotype. J is TRBJ2-3 and V is TRBV20-1, with 9 bases fitting TRBD2. V lost 4 bases and J lost 4; bases outside the gene matches: 6. The CDR3 length is 14 residues. Germline assignment: CDR1 DFQATT and CDR2 SNEGSKA (reference sequence). This CDR3 is CSATAGGPADTQYF. The CDR3 bases are TGCAGTGCTACTGCGGGGGGGCCGGCAGATACGCAGTATTTT.

The chain employs TRBV12-3 or TRBV12-4 and TRBJ2-3, with TRBD2 matching 11 bases. Unmatched junction bases numbered 6, after V lost 5 bases and J lost 2 bases. This CDR3 is built from 16 residues. The CDR3, as DNA: TGTGCCAGCAGTCGACTAGCGGGGCATGTCACAGATACGCAGTATTTT. Protein: CASSRLAGHVTDTQYF.

This clonotype was seen at least ten times. The chain couples TRBV12-3 or TRBV12-4 to TRBJ2-3; tentative D call: TRBD2 (6 bases). This CDR3 has 15 amino acids. The germline V and J ends were trimmed by 5 bases and 0 bases, with 12 bases remaining between them. The CDR3 spells CASSPGTLSTDTQYF. CDR3 DNA: TGTGCCAGCAGTCCCGGGACTTTGAGCACAGATACGCAGTATTTT.

V usage is TRBV14 and J usage is TRBJ1-6; D is perhaps TRBD1 (5 bases). Germline V gene sequence: CDR1 SGHDN, CDR2 FVKESK. The CDR3 loop spans 14 amino acids. V was pared by 2 bases and J by 9 bases, with 11 bases between. In DNA, the CDR3 is TGTGCCAGCAGCCAACTGGGGGATGGTTCACCCCTCCACTTT. It is translated as CASSQLGDGSPLHF.

Only a few counts were recorded for this clonotype. The chain links TRBV7-9 to TRBJ2-3; D is uncertain. In germline, CDR1 is SEHNR, CDR2 FQNEAQ (reference sequence). Trimming removed 8 bases from V and 3 bases from J, with 9 bases in between. This CDR3 has 12 amino acids. Here the CDR3 reads CASPSETDTQYF. CDR3 nucleotides: TGTGCCAGCCCAAGCGAAACAGATACGCAGTATTTT. Variable domain in full (rest from reference TRBV7-9 and TRBJ2-3): DTGVSQNPRHKITKRGQNVTFRCDPISEHNRLYWYRQTLGQGPEFLTYFQNEAQLEKSRLLSDRFSAERPKGSFSTLEIQRTEQGDSAMYLCASPSETDTQYFGPGTRLTVL.

This clonotype turned up a few times. The chain joins TRBV10-2 to TRBJ2-1; 9 bases are shared with TRBD2. This CDR3 contains 17 residues. V shed 3 bases, J shed 5 bases, and the junction held 11 bases outside the gene matches. The V gene's germline CDR1 is WSHSY and CDR2 SAAADI. The CDR3 bases are TGCGCCAGCAGTGATGTGAGCGGGAGGTCTCGTAACAATGAGCAGTTCTTC. Its translation is CASSDVSGRSRNNEQFF.

This clonotype has only a few counts. One junction end disagrees with the germline gene, perhaps due to a read error. This rearrangement joins TRBV7-3 to TRBJ1-1, with TRBD1 as a possible D gene (5 bases). Germline CDR1 is SGHTA and CDR2 is FQGTGA. The CDR3 sequence is 16 residues long. CDR3 protein: CASSITRQSGSTEAFF. Here the CDR3 DNA reads TGTGCCAGCAGCATAACTCGACAGTCAGGGTCAACTGAAGCTTTCTTT. The variable domain in full, with the rest retrieved from reference TRBV7-3 and TRBJ1-1, is GAGVSQTPSNKVTEKGKYVELRCDPISGHTALYWYRQSLGQGPEFLIYFQGTGAADDSGLPNDRFFAVRPEGSVSTLKIQRTERGDSAVYLCASSITRQSGSTEAFFGQGTRLTVV.

The chain joins TRBV19 to TRBJ1-5, with D tentatively TRBD1 (6 bases). The V gene's germline CDR1 is LNHDA and CDR2 SQIVND (reference sequence). The V end was cut by 5 bases, the J end by 2 bases, with 16 bases between. This CDR3 comprises 16 residues. CDR3: CASSWAGAGGNQPQHF. The CDR3 DNA is TGTGCCAGTAGTTGGGCAGGGGCAGGTGGCAATCAGCCCCAGCATTTT. Combining the CDR3 with reference TRBV19 and TRBJ1-5 gives the whole variable domain DGGITQSPKYLFRKEGQNVTLSCEQNLNHDAMYWYRQDPGQGLRLIYYSQIVNDFQKGDIAEGYSVSREKKESFPLTVTSAQKNPTAFYLCASSWAGAGGNQPQHFGDGTRLSIL.

The V call is TRBV3-1, the J call TRBJ2-1; 8 bases are a match to TRBD2. CDR1 is LGHDT, CDR2 YNNKEL, per germline (reference sequence). Trimming took 1 base from V and 6 from J; bases not matched to a gene: 5. This CDR3 comprises 15 residues. The CDR3 region has the DNA TGTGCCAGCAGCCAAGGGTCCGCGGGAGGCAATGAGCAGTTCTTC. Amino acid sequence: CASSQGSAGGNEQFF.

This clonotype was picked up many times. The J gene is TRBJ2-4, the V gene TRBV5-8; 7 nucleotides align to TRBD1. The CDR3 loop spans 13 amino acids. The ends lost 4 bases at V and 3 bases at J; junction bases unmatched: 1. Germline V gives CDR1 SGHTS, CDR2 YDEGEE. The CDR3 loop reads CASSRDSKNIQYF. CDR3 coding DNA: TGTGCCAGCAGCCGGGACAGCAAAAACATTCAGTACTTC.

This clonotype was counted only a few times. The gene calls are TRBV29-1 and TRBJ2-7; 9 bases agree with TRBD1. The trim removed 0 bases at V and 5 bases at J, leaving 5 bases unmatched. This CDR3 has 14 residues. The V gene's germline CDR1 is SQVTM and CDR2 ANQGSEA. In DNA form, the CDR3 reads TGCAGCGTTGAAGATGGGACAGGGTTTAACGAGCAGTACTTC. It yields the protein CSVEDGTGFNEQYF.

The chain joins TRBV10-2 to TRBJ2-1; 8 bases align to TRBD2. The CDR3 extends over 16 amino acids. Germline assignment: CDR1 WSHSY and CDR2 SAAADI. The V gene end was trimmed by 3 bases and the J gene end by 5 bases; junction bases not matched to a gene: 9. The CDR3 region is CASSDQRGGAHNEQFF. CDR3 sequence (DNA): TGCGCCAGCAGTGACCAACGGGGGGGGGCCCACAATGAGCAGTTCTTC.

This clonotype was seen more than once but under ten times. This chain links TRBV4-1 with TRBJ2-3, with 7 bases matching TRBD2. Trimming removed 3 bases from V and 3 bases from J; junction bases left unmatched: 12. The CDR3 covers 17 residues. CDR1 and CDR2 from the germline V gene are MGHRA and YSYEKL. The CDR3: CASSHLSLAPETDTQYF. The CDR3 nucleotides are TGCGCCAGCAGCCATCTGTCACTAGCGCCCGAAACAGATACGCAGTATTTT.